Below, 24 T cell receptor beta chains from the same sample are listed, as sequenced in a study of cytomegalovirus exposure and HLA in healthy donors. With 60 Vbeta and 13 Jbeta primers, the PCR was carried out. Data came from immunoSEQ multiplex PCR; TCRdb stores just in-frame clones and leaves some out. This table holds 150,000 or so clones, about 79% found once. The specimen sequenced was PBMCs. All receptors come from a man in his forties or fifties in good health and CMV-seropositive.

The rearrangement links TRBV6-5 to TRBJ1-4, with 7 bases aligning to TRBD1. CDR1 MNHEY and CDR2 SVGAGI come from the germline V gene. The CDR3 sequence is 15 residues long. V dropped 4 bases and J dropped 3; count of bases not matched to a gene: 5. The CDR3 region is CASSSPTGPNEKLFF. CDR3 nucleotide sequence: TGTGCCAGCAGTTCTCCGACAGGGCCTAATGAAAAACTGTTTTTT.

The CDR3, as DNA: TGTGCCAGCAGCTTAGGGTCCACCCAGAATTCACCCCTCCACTTT. Amino acids: CASSLGSTQNSPLHF. The chain couples TRBV7-2 to TRBJ1-6; D unresolved. Trimming took off 1 base at V and 7 bases at J, with 11 bases between the two ends. The CDR3 totals 15 residues. Germline V CDR1 and CDR2: SGHTA, FQGNSA.

In DNA form, the CDR3 reads TGTGCCAGCAGCCAAGAGGATTCGCGGGGAGGACGTAGTTTGGCCCAGCATTTT. It translates to CASSQEDSRGGRSLAQHF. The rearrangement links TRBV4-2 to TRBJ1-5; D gene ambiguous. Germline CDR1 and CDR2: LGHNA and YNFKEQ. This CDR3 comprises 18 residues. V lost 0 bases, J lost 11 bases, and 26 bases lay in between.

The CDR3 sequence: CASRGGVSSYEQYV. The CDR3 DNA follows: TGTGCCAGCCGAGGCGGAGTAAGCTCCTACGAGCAGTACGTC. The chain has TRBV28 and TRBJ2-7; D not resolved. Germline CDR1 MDHEN, CDR2 SYDVKM. The CDR3 totals 14 residues. Trimming stripped 8 bases from V and 0 bases from J, with 14 bases between.

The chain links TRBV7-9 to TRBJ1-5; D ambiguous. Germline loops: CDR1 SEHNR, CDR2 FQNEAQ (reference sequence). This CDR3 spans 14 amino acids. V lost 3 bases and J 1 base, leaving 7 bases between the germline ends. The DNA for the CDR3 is TGTGCCAGCAGCTTTCAACACAGCAATCAGCCCCAGCATTTT. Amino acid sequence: CASSFQHSNQPQHF.

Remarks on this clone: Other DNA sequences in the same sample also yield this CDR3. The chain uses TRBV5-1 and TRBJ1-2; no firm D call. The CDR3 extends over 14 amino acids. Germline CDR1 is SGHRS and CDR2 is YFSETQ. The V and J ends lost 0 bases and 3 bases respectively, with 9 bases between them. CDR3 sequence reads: CASSLGDIDYGYTF. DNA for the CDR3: TGCGCCAGCAGCTTGGGAGACATTGACTATGGCTACACCTTC.

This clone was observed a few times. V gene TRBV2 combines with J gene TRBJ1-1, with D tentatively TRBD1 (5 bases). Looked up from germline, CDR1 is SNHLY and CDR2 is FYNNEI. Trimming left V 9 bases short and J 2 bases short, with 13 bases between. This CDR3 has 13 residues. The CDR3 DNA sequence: TGTGCCAGTTTCAGGGATTCCAACACTGAAGCTTTCTTT. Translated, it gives CASFRDSNTEAFF.

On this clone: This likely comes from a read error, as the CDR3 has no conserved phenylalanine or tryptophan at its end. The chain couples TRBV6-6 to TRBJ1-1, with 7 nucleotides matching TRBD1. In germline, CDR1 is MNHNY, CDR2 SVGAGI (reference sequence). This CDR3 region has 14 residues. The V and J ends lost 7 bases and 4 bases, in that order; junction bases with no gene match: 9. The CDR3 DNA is TGTGCCAGCACTTCAGGGACAGTTGGCACTGAAGCTTTCCTT. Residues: CASTSGTVGTEAFL.

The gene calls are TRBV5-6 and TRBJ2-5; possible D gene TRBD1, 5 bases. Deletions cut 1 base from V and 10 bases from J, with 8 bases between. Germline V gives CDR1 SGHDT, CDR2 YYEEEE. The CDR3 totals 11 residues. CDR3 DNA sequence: TGTGCCAGCAGCTTGCAGGGTGGCCAGTACTTC. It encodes CASSLQGGQYF.

In nucleotides, the CDR3 is TGTGCCAGCAGTCCACAGGGTTCTGGGGCCAACGTCCTGACTTTC. Translated, it gives CASSPQGSGANVLTF. The rearrangement links TRBV6-4 to TRBJ2-6, with D perhaps TRBD1 (6 bases). The CDR3 spans 15 residues. Germline values: CDR1 MRHNA, CDR2 SNTAGT. V lost 5 bases to trimming and J lost 1 base, with 9 bases between them.

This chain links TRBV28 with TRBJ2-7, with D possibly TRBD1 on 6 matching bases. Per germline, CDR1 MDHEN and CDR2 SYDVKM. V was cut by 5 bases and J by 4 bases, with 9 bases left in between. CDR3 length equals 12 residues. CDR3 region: CASSIQGYEQYV. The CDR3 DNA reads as TGTGCCAGCAGTATACAGGGATACGAGCAGTACGTC.

Here the CDR3 DNA reads TGTGCCAGCAGTTTCGAGGAAACAGGTGTCTACGAGCAGTACTTC. Protein product: CASSFEETGVYEQYF. The chain joins TRBV6-5 to TRBJ2-7, with D possibly TRBD1 on 5 matching bases. This CDR3 contains 15 residues. V dropped 4 bases and J dropped 3 bases, with 16 bases sitting between them. Germline values: CDR1 MNHEY, CDR2 SVGAGI.

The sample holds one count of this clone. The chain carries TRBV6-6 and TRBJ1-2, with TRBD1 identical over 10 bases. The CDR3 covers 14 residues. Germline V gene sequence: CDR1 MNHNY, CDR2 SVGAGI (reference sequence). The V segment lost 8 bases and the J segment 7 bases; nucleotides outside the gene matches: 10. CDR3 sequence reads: CASGGQGVFLGYTF. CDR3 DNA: TGTGCCAGCGGAGGACAGGGGGTCTTTCTTGGCTACACCTTC.

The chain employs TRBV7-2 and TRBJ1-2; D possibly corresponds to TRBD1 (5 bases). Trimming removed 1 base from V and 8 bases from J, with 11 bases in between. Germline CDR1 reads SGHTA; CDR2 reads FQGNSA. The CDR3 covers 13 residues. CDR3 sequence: CASSLVGAYGYTF. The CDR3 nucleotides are TGTGCCAGCAGCTTAGTAGGGGCTTACGGCTACACCTTC.

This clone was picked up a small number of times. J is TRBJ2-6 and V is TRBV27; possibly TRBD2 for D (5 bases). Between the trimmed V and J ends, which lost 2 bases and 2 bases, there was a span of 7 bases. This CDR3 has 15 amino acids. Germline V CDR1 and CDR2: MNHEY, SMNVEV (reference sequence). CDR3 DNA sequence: TGTGCCAGCAGTTTAATGGGAGCTGGGGCCAACGTCCTGACTTTC. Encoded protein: CASSLMGAGANVLTF.

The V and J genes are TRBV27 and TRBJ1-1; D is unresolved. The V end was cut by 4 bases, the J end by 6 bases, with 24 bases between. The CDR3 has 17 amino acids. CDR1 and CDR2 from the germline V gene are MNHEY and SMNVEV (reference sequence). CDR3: CASSSLAWVPKGSEAFF. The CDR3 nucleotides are TGTGCCAGCAGTTCCCTAGCATGGGTCCCCAAGGGATCTGAAGCTTTCTTT.

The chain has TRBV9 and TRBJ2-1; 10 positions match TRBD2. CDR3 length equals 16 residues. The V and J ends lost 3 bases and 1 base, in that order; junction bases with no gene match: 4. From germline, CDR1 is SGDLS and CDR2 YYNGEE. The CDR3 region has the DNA TGTGCCAGCAGCGCGTTAGCGGGGGGATCCTACAATGAGCAGTTCTTC. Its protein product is CASSALAGGSYNEQFF.

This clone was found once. CDR3 region: CASSLMALGDTNTGELFF. The CDR3 DNA reads as TGTGCCAGCAGCTTAATGGCTTTAGGGGACACAAACACCGGGGAGCTGTTTTTT. This sequence joins TRBV7-6 and TRBJ2-2; possible D gene TRBD1, 6 bases. The V end was cut by 2 bases, the J end by 2 bases, with 18 bases between. This CDR3 comprises 18 residues. Germline V lookup: CDR1 SGHVS, CDR2 FNYEAQ.

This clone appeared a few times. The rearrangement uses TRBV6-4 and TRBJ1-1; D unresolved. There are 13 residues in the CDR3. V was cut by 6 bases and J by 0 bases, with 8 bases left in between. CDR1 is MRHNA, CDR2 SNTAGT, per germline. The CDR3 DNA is TGTGCCAGCAGCCCTCACATGAACACTGAAGCTTTCTTT. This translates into CASSPHMNTEAFF.

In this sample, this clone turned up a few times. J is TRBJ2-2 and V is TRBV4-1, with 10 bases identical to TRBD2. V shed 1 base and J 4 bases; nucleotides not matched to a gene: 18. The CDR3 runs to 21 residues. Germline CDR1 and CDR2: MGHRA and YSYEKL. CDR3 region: CASSQGEGGLAELKRTGELFF. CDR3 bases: TGCGCCAGCAGCCAAGGGGAAGGTGGACTAGCGGAACTCAAACGCACCGGGGAGCTGTTTTTT.

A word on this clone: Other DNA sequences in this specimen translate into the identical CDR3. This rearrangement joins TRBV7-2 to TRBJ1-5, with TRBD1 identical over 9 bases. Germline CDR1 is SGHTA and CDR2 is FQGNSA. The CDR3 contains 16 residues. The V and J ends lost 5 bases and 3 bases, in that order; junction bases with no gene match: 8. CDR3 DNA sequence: TGTGCCAGCAGCCGCACCGGGACAGGGCACAATCAGCCCCAGCATTTT. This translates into CASSRTGTGHNQPQHF. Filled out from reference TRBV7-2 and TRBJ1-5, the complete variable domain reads GAGVSQSPSNKVTEKGKDVELRCDPISGHTALYWYRQSLGQGLEFLIYFQGNSAPDKSGLPSDRFSAERTGGSVSTLTIQRTQQEDSAVYLCASSRTGTGHNQPQHFGDGTRLSIL.

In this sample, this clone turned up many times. Written as DNA, the CDR3 is TGTGCCAGCAGCTTAGAACAGGGAGAGCAGTTCTTC. It specifies CASSLEQGEQFF. The chain is built from TRBV7-9 and TRBJ2-1; weak D call: TRBD1 (6 bases). V was trimmed by 1 base and J by 10 bases, leaving 8 bases between them. This CDR3 is built from 12 residues. Germline CDR1 reads SEHNR; CDR2 reads FQNEAQ (reference sequence).

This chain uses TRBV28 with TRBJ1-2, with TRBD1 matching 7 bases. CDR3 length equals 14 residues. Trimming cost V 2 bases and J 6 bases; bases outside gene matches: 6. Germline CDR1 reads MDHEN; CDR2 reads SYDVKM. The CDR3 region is CASSLQGVANGYTF. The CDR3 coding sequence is TGTGCCAGCAGTTTACAGGGGGTGGCGAATGGCTACACCTTC.

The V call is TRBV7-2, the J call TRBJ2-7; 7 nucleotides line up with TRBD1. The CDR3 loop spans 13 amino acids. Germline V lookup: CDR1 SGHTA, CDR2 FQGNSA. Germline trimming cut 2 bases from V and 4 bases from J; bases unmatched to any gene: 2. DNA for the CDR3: TGTGCCAGCAGCTTAATGACAGGGTACGAGCAGTACTTC. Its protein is CASSLMTGYEQYF.